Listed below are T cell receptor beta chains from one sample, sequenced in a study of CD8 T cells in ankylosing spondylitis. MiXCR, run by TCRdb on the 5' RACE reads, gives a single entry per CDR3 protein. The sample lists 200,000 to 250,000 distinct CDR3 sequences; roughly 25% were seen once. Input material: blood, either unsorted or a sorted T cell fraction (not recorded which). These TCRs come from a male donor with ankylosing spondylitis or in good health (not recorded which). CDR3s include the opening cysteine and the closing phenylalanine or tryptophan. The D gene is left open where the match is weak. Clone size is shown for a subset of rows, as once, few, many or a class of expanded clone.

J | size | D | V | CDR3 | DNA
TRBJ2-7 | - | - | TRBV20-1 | CSAVRDSVYEQYF | TGCAGTGCTGTCCGGGATTCCGTCTACGAGCAGTACTTC
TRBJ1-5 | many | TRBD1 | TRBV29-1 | CSVAGGGGNQPQHF | TGCAGCGTGGCAGGGGGAGGAGGGAATCAGCCCCAGCATTTT
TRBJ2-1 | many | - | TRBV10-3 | CAISERLGNEQFF | TGTGCCATCAGTGAAAGACTAGGTAATGAGCAGTTCTTC
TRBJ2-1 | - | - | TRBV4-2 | CASSRTDYEQFF | TGTGCCAGCAGCCGAACTGATTACGAGCAGTTCTTC
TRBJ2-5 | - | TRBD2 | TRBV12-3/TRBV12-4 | CASLQRGQETQYF | TGTGCCAGCCTGCAGCGGGGCCAAGAGACCCAGTACTTC
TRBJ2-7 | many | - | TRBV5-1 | CASSLEPAAEQYF | TGCGCCAGCAGCTTGGAGCCGGCGGCCGAGCAGTACTTC
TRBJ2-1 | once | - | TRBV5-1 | CASSLAHKDNEQFF | TGCGCCAGCAGCTTGGCCCATAAGGACAATGAGCAGTTCTTC
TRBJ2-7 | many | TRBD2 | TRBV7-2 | CASSLGTSGRAKEQYF | TGTGCCAGCAGCCTCGGGACTAGCGGGAGGGCCAAGGAGCAGTACTTC
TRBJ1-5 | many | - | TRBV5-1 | CASSPGTGPNQPQHF | TGCGCCAGCAGCCCTGGGACGGGACCCAATCAGCCCCAGCATTTT
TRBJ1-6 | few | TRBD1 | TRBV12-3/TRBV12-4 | CASTKDRNNSPLHF | TGTGCCAGCACTAAGGACAGGAACAATTCACCCCTCCACTTT
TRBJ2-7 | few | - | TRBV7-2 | CASSRGLGPEEQYF | TGTGCCAGCAGCCGGGGACTCGGCCCGGAGGAGCAGTACTTC
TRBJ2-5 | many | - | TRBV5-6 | CASSLGRAETQYF | TGTGCCAGCAGCTTGGGCAGGGCAGAGACCCAGTACTTC
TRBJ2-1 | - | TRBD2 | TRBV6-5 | CASRYRKGLAGVSEQFF | TGTGCCAGCAGATATAGAAAGGGACTAGCAGGAGTAAGTGAGCAGTTCTTC
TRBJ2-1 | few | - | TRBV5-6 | CASSLYEGTGYNEQFF | TGTGCCAGCAGCTTGTATGAGGGTACGGGGTACAATGAGCAGTTCTTC
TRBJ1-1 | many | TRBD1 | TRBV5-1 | CASSLQGQGNTEAFF | TGCGCCAGCAGCTTACAAGGACAGGGGAACACTGAAGCTTTCTTT
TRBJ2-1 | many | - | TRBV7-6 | CASSLVDGSLNEQFF | TGTGCCAGCAGCTTAGTTGATGGGAGTCTTAATGAGCAGTTCTTC
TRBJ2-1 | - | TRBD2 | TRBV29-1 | CSVVPASGLFMDEQFF | TGCAGCGTTGTCCCGGCTAGCGGTTTGTTTATGGATGAGCAGTTCTTC
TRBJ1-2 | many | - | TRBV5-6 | CASTLGAIYGYTF | TGTGCCAGCACCCTAGGGGCAATCTATGGCTACACCTTC
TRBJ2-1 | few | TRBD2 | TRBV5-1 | CASSLLAAAYNEQFF | TGCGCCAGCAGCTTACTAGCGGCGGCATACAATGAGCAGTTCTTC
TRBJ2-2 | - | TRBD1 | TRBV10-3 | CAISDDAGTGITGELFF | TGTGCCATCAGTGACGATGCCGGGACAGGGATAACCGGGGAGCTGTTTTTT
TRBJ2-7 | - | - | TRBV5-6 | CASGRGTALKQYF | TGTGCCAGCGGCCGTGGGACGGCTCTGAAGCAGTACTTC
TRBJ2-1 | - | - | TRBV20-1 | CSANTHNEQFF | TGCAGTGCTAATACACATAATGAGCAGTTCTTC
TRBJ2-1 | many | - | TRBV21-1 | CASSTHTSYDRKNEQFF | TGTGCCAGCAGCACCCATACTAGCTATGATAGGAAAAATGAGCAGTTCTTC
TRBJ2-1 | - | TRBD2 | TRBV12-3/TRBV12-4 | CASSLSSGREGEQFF | TGTGCCAGCAGTTTATCTAGCGGGAGGGAGGGTGAGCAGTTCTTC
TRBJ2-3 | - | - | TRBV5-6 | CASSLQGFGTDTQYF | TGTGCCAGCAGCTTGCAGGGGTTCGGCACAGATACGCAGTATTTT
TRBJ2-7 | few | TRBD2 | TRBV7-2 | CASSVTSGSYEQYF | TGTGCCAGCAGCGTTACTAGCGGGAGCTACGAGCAGTACTTC
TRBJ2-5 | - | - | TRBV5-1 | CASSPTGTQGETQYF | TGCGCCAGCAGCCCTACCGGGACCCAGGGTGAGACCCAGTACTTC
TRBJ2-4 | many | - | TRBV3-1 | CASSQEDEAKNIQYF | TGTGCCAGCAGCCAAGAAGACGAGGCCAAAAACATTCAGTACTTC
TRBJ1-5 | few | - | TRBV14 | CASSQDSRRLRPQHF | TGTGCCAGCAGCCAAGACAGTCGACGGCTCAGGCCCCAGCATTTT
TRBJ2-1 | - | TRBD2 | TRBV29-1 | CSAERLAGGSEQFF | TGCAGCGCCGAAAGGCTAGCGGGAGGAAGTGAGCAGTTCTTC
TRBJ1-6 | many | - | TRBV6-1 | CATQAVSDSPLHF | TGTGCCACCCAGGCCGTCTCCGATTCACCCCTCCACTTT
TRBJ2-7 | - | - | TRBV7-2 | CASSLDAGTSYEQYF | TGTGCCAGCAGCTTAGATGCGGGGACCTCCTACGAGCAGTACTTC
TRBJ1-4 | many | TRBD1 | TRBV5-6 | CASSSQGQPNEKLFF | TGTGCCAGCAGCTCACAGGGACAGCCGAATGAAAAACTGTTTTTT
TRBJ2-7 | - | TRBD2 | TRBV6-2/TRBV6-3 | CASSYSRLAGDHEQYF | TGTGCCAGCAGTTACTCCAGACTAGCGGGAGATCACGAGCAGTACTTC
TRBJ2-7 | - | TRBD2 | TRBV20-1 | CSASSGSNPYEQYF | TGCAGTGCCTCTAGCGGGAGTAATCCCTACGAGCAGTACTTC
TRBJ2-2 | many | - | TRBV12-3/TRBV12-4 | CASSLTGPGELFF | TGTGCCAGCAGCCTCACGGGACCCGGGGAGCTGTTTTTT
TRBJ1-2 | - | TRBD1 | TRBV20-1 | CSAPDRGLGYTF | TGCAGTGCTCCGGACAGGGGGCTTGGCTACACCTTC
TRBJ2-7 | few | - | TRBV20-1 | CSAARDPYEQYF | TGCAGTGCGGCCAGGGACCCCTACGAGCAGTACTTC
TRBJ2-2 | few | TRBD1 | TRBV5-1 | CASSLGTGGAAGELFF | TGCGCCAGCAGCTTGGGCACAGGGGGCGCGGCCGGGGAGCTGTTTTTT